Each of the 4 T cell receptor beta chains below was sequenced from the same sample in a study of T-cell reconstitution after alpha-beta-depleted transplantation in children. Preparing the TCRbeta library involved the use of unique molecular identifiers. TCRdb reprocessed the PCR reads via MiXCR and lists one record per CDR3 protein. The data contain some 350,000 distinct CDR3 sequences, about a sixth of them singletons. Here the sequenced sample was PBMCs, mostly from graft donor cells, taken 360 days after TCRalphabeta/CD19-depleted stem cell transplant. The receptors derive from a male patient between 2 and 9 years old who had a stem cell transplant for acute lymphoblastic leukemia, so the T cells may come from the graft donor.

There are a few counts of this clonotype. CDR3 residues: CSARGLAGYNEQFF. The DNA for the CDR3 is TGCAGTGCTAGAGGACTAGCGGGATACAATGAGCAGTTCTTC. The rearrangement joins TRBV20-1 to TRBJ2-1, with TRBD2 identical over 11 bases. With 1 base clipped from V and 4 bases from J, the junction kept 0 bases outside the gene matches. Germline CDR1 reads DFQATT; CDR2 reads SNEGSKA (reference sequence). The CDR3 runs to 14 residues.

At least ten counts were recorded for this clonotype. V and J are TRBV6-1 and TRBJ2-3; D is ambiguous. CDR1 MNHNS and CDR2 SASEGT come from the germline V gene. V was pared by 5 bases and J by 3 bases, with 9 bases between. This CDR3 has 13 amino acids. DNA for the CDR3: TGTGCCAGCAGTAGCCTGGTAACAGATACGCAGTATTTT. Its protein is CASSSLVTDTQYF.

The gene calls are TRBV4-3 and TRBJ2-3; the match to TRBD2 covers 11 bases. The CDR3 length is 18 residues. V gave up 0 bases and J gave up 2 bases; unmatched junction bases: 7. Germline V gene data show CDR1 as LGHNA and CDR2 as YSLEER. CDR3 bases: TGCGCCAGCAGCCAAGATGAGGGGACTAGCGGACACACAGATACGCAGTATTTT. This codes for CASSQDEGTSGHTDTQYF.

CDR3 loop: CASSYFASGELFF. In DNA, the CDR3 is TGTGCCAGCAGTTACTTCGCCTCCGGGGAGCTGTTTTTT. This chain uses TRBV6-5 with TRBJ2-2; D is unresolved. V was pared by 1 base and J by 6 bases, with 6 bases between. This CDR3 has 13 residues. The germline CDR1 and CDR2 sequences are MNHEY and SVGAGI.